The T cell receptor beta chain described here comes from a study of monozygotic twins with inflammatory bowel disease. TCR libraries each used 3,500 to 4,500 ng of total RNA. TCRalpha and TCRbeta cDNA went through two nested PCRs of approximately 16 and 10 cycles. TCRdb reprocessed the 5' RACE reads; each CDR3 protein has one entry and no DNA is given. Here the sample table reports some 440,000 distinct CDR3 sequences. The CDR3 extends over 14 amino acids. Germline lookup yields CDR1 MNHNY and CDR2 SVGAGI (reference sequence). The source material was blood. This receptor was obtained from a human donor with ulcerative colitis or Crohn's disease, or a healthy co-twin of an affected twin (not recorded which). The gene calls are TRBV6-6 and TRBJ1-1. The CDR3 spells CASSGWGLGSEAFF.